A single sample gave rise to the 5 T cell receptor beta chains below, sequenced in a study of cytomegalovirus exposure and HLA in healthy donors. 13 Jbeta primers and 60 Vbeta primers were used for the PCR. Libraries were prepared by immunoSEQ multiplex PCR; TCRdb keeps only in-frame clonotypes and omits some of them. Of some 190,000 clones in the sample, just over 75% were seen once. Material: PBMCs. The receptors stem from a young man in good health and CMV-seronegative.

The chain uses TRBV5-4 and TRBJ2-3; D uncertain. There are 15 residues in the CDR3. V was trimmed by 0 bases and J by 6 bases, leaving 14 bases between them. Per germline, CDR1 SGHNT and CDR2 YYREEE (reference sequence). The CDR3 DNA is TGTGCCAGCAGCTTGGTTGTCGAAGCCAGGGATACGCAGTATTTT. It translates to CASSLVVEARDTQYF.

Notes on this clone: Other DNA sequences in this specimen translate into the identical CDR3. This chain joins TRBV19 and TRBJ1-5, with 8 bases fitting TRBD1. The junction had 4 bases not matched to a gene; V was cut back by 4 bases and J by 2 bases. The CDR3 contains 15 residues. Per germline, CDR1 LNHDA and CDR2 SQIVND (reference sequence). The CDR3 sequence: CASSSGQGGNQPQHF. In nucleotides, the CDR3 is TGTGCCAGTAGTAGCGGACAGGGAGGCAATCAGCCCCAGCATTTT. The variable domain in full, with the rest retrieved from reference TRBV19 and TRBJ1-5, is DGGITQSPKYLFRKEGQNVTLSCEQNLNHDAMYWYRQDPGQGLRLIYYSQIVNDFQKGDIAEGYSVSREKKESFPLTVTSAQKNPTAFYLCASSSGQGGNQPQHFGDGTRLSIL.

The rearrangement uses TRBV7-9 and TRBJ1-2, with D possibly being TRBD1 (5 bases). Trimming cost V 3 bases and J 8 bases, with 16 bases left between them. From germline, CDR1 is SEHNR and CDR2 FQNEAQ (reference sequence). This CDR3 comprises 14 residues. In nucleotides, the CDR3 is TGTGCCAGCAGCTTGGGTCTAGGGGTTGGGGGCTACACCTTC. Residues: CASSLGLGVGGYTF.

J is TRBJ1-2 and V is TRBV5-1; D is possibly TRBD1 (6 bases). The germline V gene encodes CDR1 SGHRS and CDR2 YFSETQ. V was cut by 0 bases and J by 7 bases, with 16 bases left in between. The CDR3 is 15 residues long. Here the CDR3 DNA reads TGCGCCAGCAGCTTGGATCACAGGGAATCGGGTGGCTACACCTTC. Protein: CASSLDHRESGGYTF.

The rearrangement uses TRBV5-1 and TRBJ1-4; D may be TRBD1 (6 bases). Trimming took off 4 bases at V and 6 bases at J, with 16 bases between the two ends. Germline V CDR1 and CDR2: SGHRS, YFSETQ. This CDR3 region has 15 residues. The CDR3 DNA reads as TGCGCCAGCAGCATAGGAGCAGGGGTGGATGAAAAACTGTTTTTT. Translating gives CASSIGAGVDEKLFF. The variable domain in full, with the rest retrieved from reference TRBV5-1 and TRBJ1-4, is KAGVTQTPRYLIKTRGQQVTLSCSPISGHRSVSWYQQTPGQGLQFLFEYFSETQRNKGNFPGRFSGRQFSNSRSEMNVSTLELGDSALYLCASSIGAGVDEKLFFGSGTQLSVL.